This T cell receptor (beta chain) was captured in a study of shared clonotypes between healthy human individuals. Notes on the study in general: Sampling used blood alone; tissue repertoires probably differ.

The method was immunoSEQ multiplex PCR; TCRdb's version includes in-frame clones alone and lacks a portion of them. The table records some 2.1 million clones, roughly 96% of them present only once. As concerns this clone: Its specificity is unknown.

Germline lookup yields CDR1 MDHEN and CDR2 SYDVKM. V shed 5 bases and J 1 base; nucleotides not matched to a gene: 6. The CDR3 length is 17 residues. V usage is TRBV28 and J usage is TRBJ1-5; TRBD1 matches at 12 bases. Sequences were obtained from naive CD4+ T cells sorted from blood. The subset denotes: CD45RA+ positively selected. This TCR came from a man between 18 and 35 years old in good health. CDR3 coding DNA: TGTGCCAGCAGTCTGGGACAGGGGGCCGGGAGCAATCAGCCCCAGCATTTT. Amino acid sequence: CASSLGQGAGSNQPQHF.